This T cell receptor (beta chain) was retrieved from a study of T cell responses to AZD1222 COVID-19 vaccine. The junction had 9 bases not matched to a gene; V was cut back by 6 bases and J by 5 bases. CDR1 LNHDA and CDR2 SQIVND come from the germline V gene (reference sequence). The CDR3 length is 15 residues. Sequenced by immunoSEQ multiplex PCR; TCRdb stores in-frame clones only, minus some. This table holds some 140,000 clones, around 90% found once. V gene TRBV19 combines with J gene TRBJ2-4; the match to TRBD2 covers 8 bases. This receptor was identified in an adult in good health. The input for sequencing was peripheral blood, taken on day 0 of AZD1222 vaccination. This chain's CDR3 is CASRKTSALQNIQYF. CDR3 nucleotides: TGTGCCAGTAGGAAGACTAGCGCGTTGCAAAACATTCAGTACTTC.